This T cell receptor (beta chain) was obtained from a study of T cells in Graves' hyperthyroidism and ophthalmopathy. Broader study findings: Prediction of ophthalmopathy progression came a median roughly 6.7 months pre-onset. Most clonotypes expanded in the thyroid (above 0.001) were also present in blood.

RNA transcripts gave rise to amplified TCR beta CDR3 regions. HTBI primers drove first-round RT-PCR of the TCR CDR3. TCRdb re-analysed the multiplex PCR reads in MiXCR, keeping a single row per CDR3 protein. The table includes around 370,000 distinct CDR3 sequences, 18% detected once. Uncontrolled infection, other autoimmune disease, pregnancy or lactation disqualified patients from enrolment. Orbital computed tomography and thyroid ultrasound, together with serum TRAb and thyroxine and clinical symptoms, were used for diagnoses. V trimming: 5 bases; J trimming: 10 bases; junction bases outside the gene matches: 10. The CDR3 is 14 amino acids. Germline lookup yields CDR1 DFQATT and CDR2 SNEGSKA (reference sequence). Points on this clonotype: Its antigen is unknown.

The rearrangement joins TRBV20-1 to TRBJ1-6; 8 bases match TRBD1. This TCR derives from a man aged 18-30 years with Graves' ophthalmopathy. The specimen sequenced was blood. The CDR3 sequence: CSASGQVEGSPLHF. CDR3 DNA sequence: TGCAGTGCTTCGGGACAGGTCGAGGGCTCACCCCTCCACTTT.